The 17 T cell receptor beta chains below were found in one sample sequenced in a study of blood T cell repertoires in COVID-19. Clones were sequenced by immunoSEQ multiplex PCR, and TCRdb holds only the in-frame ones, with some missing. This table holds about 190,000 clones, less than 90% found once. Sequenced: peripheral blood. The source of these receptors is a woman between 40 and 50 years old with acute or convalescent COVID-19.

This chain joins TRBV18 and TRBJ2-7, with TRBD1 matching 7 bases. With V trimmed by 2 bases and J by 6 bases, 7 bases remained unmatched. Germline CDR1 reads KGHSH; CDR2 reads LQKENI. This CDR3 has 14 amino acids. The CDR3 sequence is CASSPREGATEQYF. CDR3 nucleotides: TGTGCCAGCTCACCAAGAGAGGGGGCGACCGAGCAGTACTTC.

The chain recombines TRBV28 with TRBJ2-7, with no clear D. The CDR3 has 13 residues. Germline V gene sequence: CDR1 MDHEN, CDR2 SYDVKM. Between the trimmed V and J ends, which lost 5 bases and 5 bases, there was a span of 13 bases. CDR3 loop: CASSPVNINEQYF. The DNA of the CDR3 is TGTGCCAGCAGTCCCGTGAACATTAACGAGCAGTACTTC.

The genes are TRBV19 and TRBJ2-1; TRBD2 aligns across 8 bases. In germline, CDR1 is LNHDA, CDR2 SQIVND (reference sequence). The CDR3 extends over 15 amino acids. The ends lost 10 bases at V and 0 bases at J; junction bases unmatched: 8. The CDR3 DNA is TGTGCCACTAGAATAGCGGGGAGCTCCTACAATGAGCAGTTCTTC. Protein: CATRIAGSSYNEQFF.

CDR3 residues: CATSDMYEQYF. The CDR3 DNA is TGTGCCACCAGTGACATGTACGAGCAGTACTTC. This chain joins TRBV24-1 and TRBJ2-7, with no clear D. The V end lost 4 bases, the J end lost 4 bases, and 4 bases lay between the germline ends. Germline values: CDR1 KGHDR, CDR2 SFDVKD. The CDR3 has 11 residues.

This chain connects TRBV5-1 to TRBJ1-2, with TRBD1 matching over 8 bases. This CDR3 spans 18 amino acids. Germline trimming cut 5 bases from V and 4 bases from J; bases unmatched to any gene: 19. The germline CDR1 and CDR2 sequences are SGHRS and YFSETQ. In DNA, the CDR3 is TGCGCCAGCAGATCACCAAGCGGACAGGGCTCCGATTTCTATGGCTACACCTTC. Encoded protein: CASRSPSGQGSDFYGYTF.

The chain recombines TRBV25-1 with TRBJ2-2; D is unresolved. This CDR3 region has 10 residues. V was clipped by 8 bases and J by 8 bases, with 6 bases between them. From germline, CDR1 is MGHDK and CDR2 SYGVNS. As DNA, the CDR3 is TGTGCCAGCTCCGGGGGGGAGCTGTTTTTT. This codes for CASSGGELFF.

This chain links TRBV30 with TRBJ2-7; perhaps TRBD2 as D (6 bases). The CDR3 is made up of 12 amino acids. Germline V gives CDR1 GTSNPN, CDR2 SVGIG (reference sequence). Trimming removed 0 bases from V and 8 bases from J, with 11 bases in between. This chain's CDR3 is CAWSVRGPQQYF. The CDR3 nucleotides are TGTGCCTGGAGTGTGCGGGGTCCGCAGCAGTACTTC.

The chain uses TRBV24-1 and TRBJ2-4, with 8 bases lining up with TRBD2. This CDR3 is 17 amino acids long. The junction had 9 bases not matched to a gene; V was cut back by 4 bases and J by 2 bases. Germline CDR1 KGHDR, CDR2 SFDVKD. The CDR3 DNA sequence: TGTGCCACCAGTGACTCCGGGACTAGTTCCCCCAAAAACATTCAGTACTTC. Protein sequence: CATSDSGTSSPKNIQYF.

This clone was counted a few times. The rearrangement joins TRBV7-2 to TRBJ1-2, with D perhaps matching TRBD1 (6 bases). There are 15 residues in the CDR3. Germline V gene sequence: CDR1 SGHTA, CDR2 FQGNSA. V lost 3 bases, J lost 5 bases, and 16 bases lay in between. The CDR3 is CASSFTRTASYGYTF. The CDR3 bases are TGTGCCAGCAGCTTTACGAGGACAGCTAGTTATGGCTACACCTTC.

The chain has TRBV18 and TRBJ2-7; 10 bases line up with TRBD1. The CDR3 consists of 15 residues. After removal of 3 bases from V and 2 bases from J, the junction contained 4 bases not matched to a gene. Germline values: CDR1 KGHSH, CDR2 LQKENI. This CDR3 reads CASSPKGTGAYEQYF. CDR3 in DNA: TGTGCCAGCTCACCGAAGGGGACAGGGGCCTACGAGCAGTACTTC.

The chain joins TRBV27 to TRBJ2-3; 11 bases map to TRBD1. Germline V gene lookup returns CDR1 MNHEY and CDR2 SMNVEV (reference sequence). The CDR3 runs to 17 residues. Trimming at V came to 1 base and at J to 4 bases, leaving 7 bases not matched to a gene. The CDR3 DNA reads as TGTGCCAGCAGTTTATTGTTGGGACAGGGGGTCGCAGATACGCAGTATTTT. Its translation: CASSLLLGQGVADTQYF.

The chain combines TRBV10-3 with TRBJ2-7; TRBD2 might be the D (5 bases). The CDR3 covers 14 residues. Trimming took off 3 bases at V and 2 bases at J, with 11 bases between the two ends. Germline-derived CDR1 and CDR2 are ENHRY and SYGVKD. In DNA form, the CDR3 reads TGTGCCATCAGTGATCGCGGGTTTACCTACGAGCAGTACTTC. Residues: CAISDRGFTYEQYF.

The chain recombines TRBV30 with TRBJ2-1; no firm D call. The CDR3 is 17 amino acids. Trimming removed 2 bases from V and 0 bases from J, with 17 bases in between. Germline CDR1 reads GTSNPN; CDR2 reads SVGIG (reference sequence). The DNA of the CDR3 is TGTGCCTGGAGTAAGCCTCGTGGCGGAGACTCCTACAATGAGCAGTTCTTC. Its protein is CAWSKPRGGDSYNEQFF.

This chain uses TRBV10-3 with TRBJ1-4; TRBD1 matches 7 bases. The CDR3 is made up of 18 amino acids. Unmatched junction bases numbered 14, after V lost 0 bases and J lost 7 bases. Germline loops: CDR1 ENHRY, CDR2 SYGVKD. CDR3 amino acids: CAISESGTARGFGEKLFF. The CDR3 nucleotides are TGTGCCATCAGTGAGTCTGGGACAGCCCGAGGGTTCGGTGAAAAACTGTTTTTT.

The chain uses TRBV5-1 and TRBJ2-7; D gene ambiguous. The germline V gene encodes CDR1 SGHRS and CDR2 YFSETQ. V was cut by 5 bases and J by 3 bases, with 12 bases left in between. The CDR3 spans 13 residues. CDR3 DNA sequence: TGCGCCAGCAGACCCCCATCGGGCTACGAGCAGTACTTC. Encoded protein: CASRPPSGYEQYF.

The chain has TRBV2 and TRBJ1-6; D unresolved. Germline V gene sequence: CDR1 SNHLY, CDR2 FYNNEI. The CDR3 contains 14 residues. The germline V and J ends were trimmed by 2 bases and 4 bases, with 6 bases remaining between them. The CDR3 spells CASSESTYNSPLHF. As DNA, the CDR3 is TGTGCCAGCAGTGAATCGACTTATAATTCACCCCTCCACTTT.

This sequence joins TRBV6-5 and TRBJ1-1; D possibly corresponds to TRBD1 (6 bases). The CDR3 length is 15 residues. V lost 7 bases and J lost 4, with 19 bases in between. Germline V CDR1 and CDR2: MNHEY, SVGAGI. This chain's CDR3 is CASKRQAGDPTEAFF. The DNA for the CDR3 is TGTGCCAGCAAGAGACAAGCAGGGGACCCCACTGAAGCTTTCTTT.